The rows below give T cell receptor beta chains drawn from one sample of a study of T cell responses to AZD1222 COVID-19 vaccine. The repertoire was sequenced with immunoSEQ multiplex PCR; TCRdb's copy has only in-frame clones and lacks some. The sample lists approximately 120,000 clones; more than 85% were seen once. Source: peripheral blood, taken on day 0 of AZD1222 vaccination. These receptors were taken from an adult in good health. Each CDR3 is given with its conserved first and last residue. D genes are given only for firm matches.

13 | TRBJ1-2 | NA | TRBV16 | TGTGCCAGCAGCCGGGACTACACTTATGGCTACACCTTC | CASSRDYTYGYTF
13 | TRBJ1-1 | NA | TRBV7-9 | TGTGCCAGCAGCTCCGGGTCCTACACTGAAGCTTTCTTT | CASSSGSYTEAFF
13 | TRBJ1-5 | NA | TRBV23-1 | TGCGCCAGCAGGGGAGTTAATCGACAGCCCCAGCATTTT | CASRGVNRQPQHF
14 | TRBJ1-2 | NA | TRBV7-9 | TGTGCCAGCAGCTTAGACAGCCTCAGCTATGGCTACACCTTC | CASSLDSLSYGYTF
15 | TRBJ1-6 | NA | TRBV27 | TGTGCCAGCACGGGCACGAGCTCCTATAATTCACCCCTCCACTTT | CASTGTSSYNSPLHF
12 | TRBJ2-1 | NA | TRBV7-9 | TGTGCCAGCAGCTTCGAATCACCTGAGCAGTTCTTC | CASSFESPEQFF
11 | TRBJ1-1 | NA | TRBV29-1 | TGCAGCGGGCAGAGCGCAGGTGGAGCTTTCTTT | CSGQSAGGAFF
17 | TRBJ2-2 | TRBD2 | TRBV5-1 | TGCGCCAGCAGCCCAACTCTAGCGGGGGGTGTCACCGGGGAGCTGTTTTTT | CASSPTLAGGVTGELFF
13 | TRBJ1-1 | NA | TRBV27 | TGTGCCAGCAGTGTGGGGATCGCCACTGAAGCTTTCTTT | CASSVGIATEAFF
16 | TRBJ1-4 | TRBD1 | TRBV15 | TGTGCCACCAGCAGCGGTACAGGGGGCGGTAATGAAAAACTGTTTTTT | CATSSGTGGGNEKLFF